This T cell receptor (beta chain) derives from a study of T cell responses to AZD1222 COVID-19 vaccine. On the study more broadly: Samples with a second dose at about 4 or about 12 weeks were pooled together. Findings and caveats of the study: Spike as a whole was targeted by vaccine-associated CD4 TCRs, dominant at 160-218 and 743-854. The reported proportion of spike-specific TCRs targeting unmutated variant regions was nearly half. Mostly white British, mostly female donors; authors suggested clonal diversity may be underestimated.

J gave up 14 bases and V 5 bases, and 8 bases lay outside the gene matches. CDR1 is DFQATT, CDR2 SNEGSKA, per germline (reference sequence). This CDR3 has 12 residues. With regard to this clone: Its antigen is unidentified.

Sequencing was performed with immunoSEQ multiplex PCR; in TCRdb, only in-frame clones are kept and a portion is missing. The sample lists some 94,000 clones, around nine tenths occurring once. The gene calls are TRBV20-1 and TRBJ1-6; 8 positions agree with TRBD1. The sequenced sample was peripheral blood, obtained on day 0 of AZD1222 vaccination. The source of this sequence is an adult in good health. This CDR3 is CSAGGQGGALHF. The CDR3 DNA is TGCAGTGCTGGTGGACAGGGAGGAGCCCTCCACTTT.